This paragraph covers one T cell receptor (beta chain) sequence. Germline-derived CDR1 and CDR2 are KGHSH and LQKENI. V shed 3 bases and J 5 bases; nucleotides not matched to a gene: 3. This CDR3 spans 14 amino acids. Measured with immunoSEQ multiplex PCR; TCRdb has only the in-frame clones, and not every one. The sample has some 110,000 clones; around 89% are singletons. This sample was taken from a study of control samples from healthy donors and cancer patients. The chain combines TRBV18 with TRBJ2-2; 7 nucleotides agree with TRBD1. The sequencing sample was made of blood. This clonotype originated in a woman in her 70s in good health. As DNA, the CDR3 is TGTGCCAGCTCACCGGGACAGCAGACCGGGGAGCTGTTTTTT. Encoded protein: CASSPGQQTGELFF.